This TCR beta chain was sequenced in a study of vaccination effects on CD4 cells after COVID-19. Study as a whole: Early and late time points after vaccination were used to sample a few convalescent patients. The second dose preceded post-vaccine samples by a median of 72 days.

V shed 7 bases and J shed 5 bases, with 20 bases lying between them. The CDR3 consists of 15 residues. Per the germline V gene, CDR1 is SGHRS and CDR2 is YFSETQ. This clone showed up just once. Its specificity is unknown. Profiling relied on immunoSEQ multiplex PCR, and the TCRdb table lists in-frame clones only, not all of them. The sample has 35,000 to 45,000 clones, 76% seen once; the top ten hold roughly 3.5%. Findings of the study overall: Marked clonal contraction of both clone types appeared late after vaccination.

CD4+ T cells were isolated after about nine days of culture. SARS-CoV-2 infection was confirmed by PCR in the person between March and December 2020. Participants received two doses of either the BNT162b2 or mRNA-1273 vaccine. The source of this sequence is a human donor who had a prior SARS-CoV-2 infection. The sample here was CD4+ T cells from PBMCs cultured without peptide, taken after COVID-19 vaccination. The gene calls are TRBV5-1 and TRBJ2-3; D might be TRBD2 (5 bases). The CDR3, as DNA: TGCGCCAGCCGAGGGATAGTAACCAGTCGAGATACGCAGTATTTT. Protein product: CASRGIVTSRDTQYF.